This T cell receptor (beta chain) was sequenced for a study of T cell responses to AZD1222 COVID-19 vaccine. Study observations and caveats: Targets within unmutated variant regions were reportedly found for nearly half of spike-specific TCRs. At baseline, just a handful of AZD1222 recipients tested seropositive. Receipt of two AZD1222 doses was followed by a rise in Spike-specific TCR breadth and depth.

The CDR3 is 13 residues long. V was pared by 5 bases and J by 6 bases, with 3 bases of the junction left unmatched. Germline V gene data show CDR1 as LNHDA and CDR2 as SQIVND (reference sequence). Assay used: immunoSEQ multiplex PCR; TCRdb lists only in-frame clones, some missing. Here the sample spans 120,000 or so clones, approximately 91% being singletons. Remarks on this clone: The antigen remains undetermined.

This chain joins TRBV19 and TRBJ1-2, with TRBD1 identical over 10 bases. The starting material was peripheral blood, obtained on day 0 of AZD1222 vaccination. This clonotype originated in an adult in good health. The CDR3 loop reads CASSRDRGHGYTF. CDR3 DNA: TGTGCCAGTAGTCGGGACAGGGGCCATGGCTACACCTTC.